A selection of T cell receptor beta chains follows, all from one sample in a study of T cell repertoires in cytomegalovirus infection. TCRdb reanalysed the reads using MiXCR and keeps one entry per CDR3 protein. The sample holds approximately 600,000 distinct CDR3 sequences; 35% to 50% are singletons and the top ten take around 46%. Their specific antigens are unknown. Sequenced material: cultured PBMCs, taken from culture after CMV antigen stimulation. Receptor source: a human donor in good health (CMV status not recorded). Some clones in this sample may be carry-over from other donors' samples. The CDR3 runs from the conserved cysteine through the conserved F or W. A D gene is named only where the DNA matches it firmly. Size values are once, few and many counts, or a class for expanded clones, and some rows have none.

-	-	TRBV6-2/TRBV6-3	TRBJ2-4	TGTGCCAGCACCGAGGGGGGACCCTTAAACATTCAGTACTTC	CASTEGGPLNIQYF
-	-	TRBV4-3	TRBJ1-2	TGCGCCAGCAGCCAAGAGTCCCAGGGTGGCTATGGCTACACCTTC	CASSQESQGGYGYTF
few	TRBD2	TRBV15	TRBJ2-1	TGTGCCACCAGGGTGCGACGGGAGGGCAATGAGCAGTTCTTC	CATRVRREGNEQFF
many	-	TRBV7-8	TRBJ1-5	TGTGCCAGCAGCTTAAAACAGGGCTGGGGCAATCAGCCCCAGCATTTT	CASSLKQGWGNQPQHF
-	TRBD2	TRBV6-2/TRBV6-3	TRBJ2-2	TGTGCCAGCAGCCGCAGACTAGCCACCGGGGAGCTGTTTTTT	CASSRRLATGELFF
-	TRBD2	TRBV4-3	TRBJ2-2	TGCGCCAGCAGCCCTCTAACTAGCGGTTACACCGGGGAGCTGTTTTTT	CASSPLTSGYTGELFF
few	-	TRBV7-2	TRBJ1-2	TGTGCCAGCAGCTTATATCTTTCAACACAGGGTAACTACACCTTC	CASSLYLSTQGNYTF
-	-	TRBV6-2/TRBV6-3	TRBJ2-7	TGTGCCAGCAGTCCACAAGACCAATCTCGAGGGGCCTTC	CASSPQDQSRGAF
-	TRBD2	TRBV7-2	TRBJ2-3	TGTGCCAGCAGCTTACAACCGGGCGGGAGCGGAGATACGCAGTATTTT	CASSLQPGGSGDTQYF
many	-	TRBV27	TRBJ1-6	TGTGCCAGCAGCTTCGGCAGGGTCAATTCACCCCTCCACTTT	CASSFGRVNSPLHF
-	-	TRBV20-1	TRBJ2-5	TGCAGTGCTAAGCGGAACCTGCAAGAGACCCAGTACTTC	CSAKRNLQETQYF
many	-	TRBV12-3/TRBV12-4	TRBJ2-3	TGTGCCAGCAGTCCCGTGGGCACAGATACGCAGTATTTT	CASSPVGTDTQYF
-	TRBD1	TRBV7-2	TRBJ1-3	TGTGCCAGCAGTTACGATAGACAGGGAATGAGCACCATATATTTT	CASSYDRQGMSTIYF
many	-	TRBV7-2	TRBJ2-3	TGTGCCAGCAGCTTAGGAGGTAGCCCCACAGATACGCAGTATTTT	CASSLGGSPTDTQYF
-	TRBD1	TRBV12-3/TRBV12-4	TRBJ2-5	TGTGCCAGCAGTTTAGCCAGGGGGCTGGAGACCCAGTACTTC	CASSLARGLETQYF
few	-	TRBV5-4	TRBJ2-1	TGTGCCAGCTCCAGGTATCAATCGAATGAGCAGTTCTTC	CASSRYQSNEQFF
many	TRBD1	TRBV7-2	TRBJ2-3	TGTGCCAGCAGCCCCCCCAGGACAGGGGGAGCAGATACGCAGTATTTT	CASSPPRTGGADTQYF
few	-	TRBV7-2	TRBJ1-2	TGTGCCAGCAGCTTAGTCGGGCCAAACTATGGCTACACCTTC	CASSLVGPNYGYTF
-	-	TRBV6-5	TRBJ1-2	TGTGCCAGCAGTTACTTGGGGTATGGCTACACCTTC	CASSYLGYGYTF
many	-	TRBV7-2	TRBJ1-4	TGTGCCAGCAGCCTCAACTCAGCAACTAATGAAAAACTGTTTTTT	CASSLNSATNEKLFF
-	-	TRBV6-1	TRBJ2-7	TGTGCCAGCAGTGGGGTCGGGGGGCAGGGCGTCCACGAGCAGTACTTC	CASSGVGGQGVHEQYF